This section outlines one T cell receptor (beta chain) sequence together with its context. Its specificity is not known. The data belong to a study of CD8 T cells in Susac syndrome. Overall study: Patients with Susac syndrome were, at the time of blood collection, therapy-naive, maintained on corticosteroids, or maintained on intravenous immunoglobulin alone. Study-wide findings and caveats: The study's TCR sequencing and HLA analysis drew on a certain number of individuals. That number was acknowledged as relatively small.

Random hexamers primed reverse transcription of about 0.45 to 1 ug RNA. By means of immunoSEQ multiplex PCR, TCR beta CDR3 spanning 54 Vbeta and 13 Jbeta underwent amplification. One entry per CDR3 protein results from TCRdb running MiXCR on the immunoSEQ multiplex PCR reads. The data contain more than 85,000 distinct CDR3 sequences, around 94% of them singletons. V shed 4 bases and J 5 bases; nucleotides not matched to a gene: 12. The CDR3 length is 15 residues. Germline values: CDR1 DFQATT, CDR2 SNEGSKA (reference sequence). Negative isolation yielded CD8+ and CD4+ T cells; FACS enriched TEMRA cells.

V gene TRBV20-1 combines with J gene TRBJ2-3; 7 bases fit TRBD1. The sequence was obtained from a human donor with Susac syndrome. What was sequenced was CD4+ T cells from PBMCs. The CDR3 spells CSATSTGRRGDTQYF. The DNA of the CDR3 is TGCAGTGCTACTTCGACAGGGAGACGCGGAGATACGCAGTATTTT.